This T cell receptor beta chain emerged from a study of blood T cell repertoires in COVID-19. Study overall: COVID-19 samples, acute and convalescent, were from the United States, Italy and Spain.

Germline values: CDR1 MNHEY, CDR2 SVGEGT. This CDR3 is 17 amino acids long. J gave up 3 bases and V 2 bases, and 7 bases lay outside the gene matches. Original methodology: Nucleated cell number was recorded as an estimate derived from reference gene primer amplification. Sequencing was performed with immunoSEQ multiplex PCR; in TCRdb, only in-frame clones are kept and a portion is missing. The D gene and trimming were derived from the DNA, and the V and J assignments and clone size from that table. The sample has over 60,000 clones; around 91% are singletons. The sequencing sample was made of peripheral blood. This chain joins TRBV6-2 or TRBV6-3 and TRBJ1-5; TRBD1 aligns across 10 bases. This sequence was found in a man aged 45-65 years with COVID-19, enrolled during active disease. CDR3 amino acids: CASSYRLTGGINQPQHF. In DNA, the CDR3 is TGTGCCAGCAGTTACCGTTTGACAGGGGGCATCAATCAGCCCCAGCATTTT.